This T cell receptor (beta chain) was recovered during a study of cytomegalovirus exposure and HLA in healthy donors. Across the study: Around 78 million unique TCRs, all from HLA-typed donors, were included in an early release of the data. Whole-study findings and limits: Prediction of most subjects' HLA-A and HLA-B alleles by TCR beta sequences was reportedly accurate. Presence/absence comparisons presumed near-even sequencing depth among donors.

Primers for the PCR totalled 60 Vbeta and 13 Jbeta. Sequencing used immunoSEQ multiplex PCR; TCRdb keeps in-frame clones, though not all of them. The data show some 80,000 clones, and the top ten clones hold around 13%. As to this clone: The antigen is unknown.

In germline, CDR1 is SGHNT, CDR2 YYREEE (reference sequence). V dropped 0 bases and J dropped 0 bases, with 9 bases sitting between them. The CDR3 has 15 residues. Sequencing was carried out using PBMCs. This chain links TRBV5-4 with TRBJ1-1, with D unclear. This clonotype was sampled from a middle-aged man in good health and CMV-seropositive. The CDR3 region is CASSLDGLMNTEAFF. CDR3 nucleotide sequence: TGTGCCAGCAGCTTGGACGGTCTGATGAACACTGAAGCTTTCTTT.